At least ten counts were recorded for the clone carrying this TCR beta chain. Its antigen is currently unknown. The unsorted libraries were produced from 2 million PBMCs held at -80 C. This CDR3 contains 14 residues. Per the germline V gene, CDR1 is SNHLY and CDR2 is FYNNEI. The V and J ends lost 3 bases and 1 base respectively, with 9 bases between them. Every sequencing run returned over 180 million TCR-beta sequences, which were derived from 15-18 subjects. TCRdb re-derived calls from the 5' RACE reads in MiXCR, one entry per CDR3 protein. The table lists more than 45,000 distinct CDR3 sequences, about 4% of them singletons. This entry belongs to a study of neurological immune-mediated disorders. Study-wide findings and caveats: CDR3 amino acid sequences of expanded clones were not shared across subjects, a result suggesting private repertoires in all groups. When grouped phylogenetically, the repertoires of 18 of the 34 multiple sclerosis patients fell together in one related-CDR3 cluster, which is a possible signature.

Sequencing was carried out using PBMCs. V gene TRBV2 combines with J gene TRBJ2-5; D is unresolved. This TCR was sampled from a man aged 50 to 60 with multiple sclerosis. The CDR3 region is CASSEFAAQETQYF. For the CDR3, the DNA is TGTGCCAGCAGTGAGTTTGCGGCCCAAGAGACCCAGTACTTC.